The 7 T cell receptor beta chains in this list originate from one sample, sequenced in a study of T cell responses to AZD1222 COVID-19 vaccine (dated by TCRdb to the early 2020s). The time point label on this specimen signifies: baseline before first vaccination. The method behind the library was the immunoSEQ multiplex PCR assay. Not all clones reach the TCRdb copy of this immuneACCESS table, which keeps in-frame sequences only. Checked studies attribute under half of the gap to unresolved V genes and leave the rest unexplained. This sample comprises roughly 120,000 clones, approximately 85% of them detected only once. The ten most abundant clones make up roughly 1.6% of the sample. Source: peripheral blood, taken on day 0 of AZD1222 vaccination. All receptors come from an adult in good health.

This clone appeared a single time. The CDR3 here is CASSLDRTVNTEAFF. CDR3 sequence (DNA): TGCGCCAGCAGCTTGGACCGGACAGTGAACACTGAAGCTTTCTTT. The chain carries TRBV5-1 and TRBJ1-1; the D gene is possibly TRBD1 (6 bases). This CDR3 is built from 15 residues. Germline V gene sequence: CDR1 SGHRS, CDR2 YFSETQ. Trimming shortened V by 0 bases and J by 0 bases, and 9 bases separated the two germline ends. The variable domain in full, completed from reference TRBV5-1 and TRBJ1-1, reads KAGVTQTPRYLIKTRGQQVTLSCSPISGHRSVSWYQQTPGQGLQFLFEYFSETQRNKGNFPGRFSGRQFSNSRSEMNVSTLELGDSALYLCASSLDRTVNTEAFFGQGTRLTVV.

This chain links TRBV4-1 with TRBJ2-2, with 10 bases identical to TRBD1. With V trimmed by 3 bases and J by 5 bases, 15 bases remained unmatched. Germline loops: CDR1 MGHRA, CDR2 YSYEKL. The CDR3 spans 19 residues. The CDR3 region has the DNA TGCGCCAGCAGCCATCCAATTCCGACAGGGGGCAGAAGGACCGGGGAGCTGTTTTTT. Amino acid sequence: CASSHPIPTGGRRTGELFF.

The rearrangement joins TRBV27 to TRBJ2-7; a possible D gene is TRBD1 (6 bases). This CDR3 comprises 13 residues. V lost 6 bases, J lost 2 bases, and 11 bases lay in between. In germline, CDR1 is MNHEY, CDR2 SMNVEV (reference sequence). As DNA, the CDR3 is TGTGCCAGCAGCCCGACAGGACCCTACGAGCAGTACTTC. Its protein is CASSPTGPYEQYF.

This clone was recorded a few times. The gene calls are TRBV18 and TRBJ2-7; D is tentatively TRBD1 or TRBD2 (5 bases each). Trimming stripped 2 bases from V and 5 bases from J, with 7 bases between. This CDR3 has 12 amino acids. Per germline, CDR1 KGHSH and CDR2 LQKENI. DNA for the CDR3: TGTGCCAGCTCACCAGGGACCAACGAGCAGTACTTC. This encodes CASSPGTNEQYF.

The V gene is TRBV7-2, the J gene TRBJ2-1, with 8 bases fitting TRBD2. The CDR3 has 15 amino acids. With 4 bases clipped from V and 2 bases from J, the junction kept 4 bases outside the gene matches. Germline V gene data show CDR1 as SGHTA and CDR2 as FQGNSA. DNA for the CDR3: TGTGCCAGCAGCTCCGCGGGACTAGCCTACAATGAGCAGTTCTTC. Amino acid sequence: CASSSAGLAYNEQFF.

The rearrangement joins TRBV6-5 to TRBJ2-3, with TRBD2 identical over 9 bases. The CDR3 is 16 amino acids. Germline trimming cut 2 bases from V and 1 base from J; bases unmatched to any gene: 4. Looked up from germline, CDR1 is MNHEY and CDR2 is SVGAGI. CDR3 nucleotides: TGTGCCAGCAGTTACAGGGAGCGGGGGGGCACAGATACGCAGTATTTT. Its translation: CASSYRERGGTDTQYF.

The chain couples TRBV25-1 to TRBJ1-5; maybe TRBD1 (5 bases). Trimming shortened V by 1 base and J by 0 bases, and 13 bases separated the two germline ends. This CDR3 is built from 17 residues. The V gene's germline CDR1 is MGHDK and CDR2 SYGVNS. CDR3 in DNA: TGTGCCAGCAGTGAATCTCGACAGACTAATAGCAATCAGCCCCAGCATTTT. As protein: CASSESRQTNSNQPQHF. Based on the CDR3 plus reference TRBV25-1 and TRBJ1-5, the full variable domain is EADIYQTPRYLVIGTGKKITLECSQTMGHDKMYWYQQDPGMELHLIHYSYGVNSTEKGDLSSESTVSRIRTEHFPLTLESARPSHTSQYLCASSESRQTNSNQPQHFGDGTRLSIL.